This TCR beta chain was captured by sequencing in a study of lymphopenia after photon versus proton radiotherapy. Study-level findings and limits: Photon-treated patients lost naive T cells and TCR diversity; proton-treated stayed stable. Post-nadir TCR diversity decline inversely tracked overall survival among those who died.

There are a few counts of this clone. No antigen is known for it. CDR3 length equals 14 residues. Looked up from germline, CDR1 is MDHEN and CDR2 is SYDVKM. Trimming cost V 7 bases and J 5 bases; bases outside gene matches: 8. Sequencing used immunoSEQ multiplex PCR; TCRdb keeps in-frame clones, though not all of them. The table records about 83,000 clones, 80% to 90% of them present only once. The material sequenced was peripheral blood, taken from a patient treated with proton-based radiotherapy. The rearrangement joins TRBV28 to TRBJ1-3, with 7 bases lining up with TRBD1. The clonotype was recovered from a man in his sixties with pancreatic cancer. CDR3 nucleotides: TGTGCCAGCATCCAAGGGACAGCTAGAAACACCATATATTTT. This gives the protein CASIQGTARNTIYF. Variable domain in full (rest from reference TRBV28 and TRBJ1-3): DVKVTQSSRYLVKRTGEKVFLECVQDMDHENMFWYRQDPGLGLRLIYFSYDVKMKEKGDIPEGYSVSREKKERFSLILESASTNQTSMYLCASIQGTARNTIYFGEGSWLTVV.